The 6 T cell receptor beta chains given below trace back to one sample, sequenced in a study of early T cells in non-severe SARS-CoV-2 infection. TCRdb re-derived calls from the 5' RACE reads in MiXCR, one entry per CDR3 protein. There are tens of thousands of distinct CDR3 sequences in the sample; 9% to 15% occur only once, and 5% to 8% lies in the top ten. The sample comprised whole blood. The receptors originated from an adult who was a healthcare worker with PCR-confirmed SARS-CoV-2 infection or an uninfected control (not recorded which).

The rearrangement joins TRBV5-6 to TRBJ1-3; D is possibly TRBD1 (5 bases). Germline assignment: CDR1 SGHDT and CDR2 YYEEEE. With 1 base removed from V and 2 bases from J, the gap between germline ends came to 7 bases. This CDR3 spans 14 amino acids. Here the CDR3 reads CASSLLGPGNTIYF. For the CDR3, the DNA is TGTGCCAGCAGCTTGTTGGGGCCTGGAAACACCATATATTTT. Full variable domain (remainder filled in from reference TRBV5-6 and TRBJ1-3): DAGVTQSPTHLIKTRGQQVTLRCSPKSGHDTVSWYQQALGQGPQFIFQYYEEEERQRGNFPDRFSGHQFPNYSSELNVNALLLGDSALYLCASSLLGPGNTIYFGEGSWLTVV.

The table lists this clonotype with a few counts. DNA of the CDR3: TGTGCCAGCAGCCCTACCAGGGAGCTTTACAATGAGCAGTTCTTC. It encodes CASSPTRELYNEQFF. The chain joins TRBV7-2 to TRBJ2-1; the D call may be TRBD1 or TRBD2 (5 bases each). Trimming cost V 5 bases and J 4 bases, with 15 bases left between them. CDR1 SGHTA and CDR2 FQGNSA come from the germline V gene. CDR3 length: 15 residues.

This clonotype was seen a few times. This chain joins TRBV6-2 or TRBV6-3 and TRBJ1-5, with 8 bases fitting TRBD1. The J segment lost 0 bases and the V segment lost 6 bases, leaving 7 bases of the junction unmatched. The CDR3 has 16 residues. The V gene's germline CDR1 is MNHEY and CDR2 SVGEGT. DNA of the CDR3: TGTGCCAGCAGGGCCAGGGGGCTTTATAGCAATCAGCCCCAGCATTTT. Translation gives CASRARGLYSNQPQHF.

This clonotype turned up a few times. The chain recombines TRBV4-2 with TRBJ2-6; 7 bases align to TRBD2. Germline V lookup: CDR1 LGHNA, CDR2 YNFKEQ. The CDR3 spans 20 residues. The J segment lost 1 base and the V segment lost 0 bases, leaving 12 bases of the junction unmatched. CDR3 coding DNA: TGTGCCAGCAGCCAAGATCGTGAGGGAGGGCCATTGTCTGGGGCCAACGTCCTGACTTTC. Amino acids: CASSQDREGGPLSGANVLTF.

There are many counts of this clonotype. Here the CDR3 reads CASSFDDNEKLFF. Written as DNA, the CDR3 is TGTGCCAGCAGCTTTGACGATAATGAAAAACTGTTTTTT. The rearrangement joins TRBV5-5 to TRBJ1-4; no reliable D call. This CDR3 region has 13 residues. Germline values: CDR1 SGHKS, CDR2 YYEKEE (reference sequence). The V and J ends lost 2 bases and 4 bases respectively, with 6 bases between them. Full variable domain (rest looked up from reference TRBV5-5 and TRBJ1-4): DAGVTQSPTHLIKTRGQQVTLRCSPISGHKSVSWYQQVLGQGPQFIFQYYEKEERGRGNFPDRFSARQFPNYSSELNVNALLLGDSALYLCASSFDDNEKLFFGSGTQLSVL.

The sample holds many counts of this clonotype. The chain employs TRBV29-1 and TRBJ2-7; 10 bases align to TRBD1. V gave up 6 bases and J gave up 7 bases; unmatched junction bases: 6. The CDR3 spans 12 residues. Germline V gene data show CDR1 as SQVTM and CDR2 as ANQGSEA. For the CDR3, the DNA is TGCAGCGTGGGACAGGGGCAAGGGGAGCAGTACTTC. Its protein product is CSVGQGQGEQYF.